This T cell receptor beta chain was identified during a study of a mutant IDH1 vaccine in newly diagnosed glioma. About the study: Treated patients showed a male proportion of approximately 62%, a female proportion of 37.5%, and a mean age of about 44 years. The earlier regimen, radiotherapy, temozolomide, or both, was most often both.

The ends were cut back, 5 bases at V and 3 bases at J, with 10 bases in the middle. The CDR3 consists of 13 residues. Germline lookup yields CDR1 MNHEY and CDR2 SMNVEV (reference sequence). Findings and limits, study-wide: Vaccine-induced immune responses occurred in approximately 93% of patients.

Here immunoSEQ multiplex PCR was the method, and the copy in TCRdb shows in-frame clones only, minus some. The profile shows roughly 99,000 clones, around 90% of them singletons. Sample time point: baseline, week 1 (first vaccination visit). Specified treatment: pre-vaccination baseline after standard-of-care therapy. Donors had new WHO grade 3 or 4 IDH1-mutant, ATRX-lost astrocytomas. A remark on this clone: Its antigen remains unidentified.

The origin of this receptor is a woman aged 50 to 60 with glioma. The V call is TRBV27, the J call TRBJ1-1; D is perhaps TRBD1 (5 bases). The specimen was PBMCs, collected from a glioma patient treated with radiotherapy, temozolomide or both. Written as DNA, the CDR3 is TGTGCCAGCAGTAATCTAGGGGACACTGAAGCTTTCTTT. Translating it yields CASSNLGDTEAFF.